This is a list of T cell receptor beta chains from one sample in a study of blood T cell repertoires in COVID-19. Clones were sequenced by immunoSEQ multiplex PCR, and TCRdb holds only the in-frame ones, with some missing. The sample contains some 280,000 clones, about nine tenths of which appear only once. Specimen: peripheral blood. The receptors originated from a woman between 35 and 50 years old who had recovered from COVID-19. The CDR3 runs from the conserved cysteine through the conserved F or W. D genes are given only for firm matches.

j_gene | d_gene | v_gene | CDR3aa
TRBJ2-2 | TRBD1 | TRBV19 | CASSGTGNTGELFF
TRBJ2-7 | TRBD2 | TRBV5-5 | CASSLGLAIYEQYF
TRBJ1-5 | NA | TRBV4-2 | CASSQEVRGNNQPQHF
TRBJ2-7 | NA | TRBV28 | CASSSVQGSPYEQYF
TRBJ2-1 | NA | TRBV18 | CASSPLAGFNYNEQFF
TRBJ2-3 | TRBD2 | TRBV9 | CASSLGTSGSGTSKADTQYF
TRBJ1-4 | NA | TRBV27 | CASSVAAGGKLFF
TRBJ2-7 | TRBD1 | TRBV11-2 | CASSKQGQGPSEQYF
TRBJ2-7 | NA | TRBV4-1 | CASSQEPAGAYEQYF
TRBJ1-3 | TRBD1 | TRBV29-1 | CSVGQGDGNTIYF
TRBJ1-1 | TRBD1 | TRBV29-1 | CSAGPGGPNTEAFF
TRBJ2-2 | TRBD2 | TRBV10-3 | CATQLADNTGELFF
TRBJ2-3 | TRBD2 | TRBV7-2 | CASSLNPRSASGMTDTQYF
TRBJ2-7 | NA | TRBV19 | CASRPSGQGSYEQYF
TRBJ2-3 | TRBD2 | TRBV15 | CATSRASGLAASTDTQYF
TRBJ2-7 | TRBD1 | TRBV27 | CASSHGTGGTTYEQYF
TRBJ2-2 | TRBD1 | TRBV30 | CALLKGAQNTGELFF
TRBJ2-5 | TRBD2 | TRBV5-1 | CASSWGGTEETQYF
TRBJ1-2 | TRBD1 | TRBV27 | CASSQIPTDRGFRGYTF
TRBJ2-5 | NA | TRBV3-1/TRBV3-2 | CASSQPNPRAAQYF
TRBJ2-1 | TRBD2 | TRBV5-4 | CASSLNSGSLGEQFF
TRBJ1-2 | NA | TRBV30 | CAWSSTGMSYGYTF
TRBJ2-2 | NA | TRBV3-1/TRBV3-2 | CASSQGLNTGELFF
TRBJ2-2 | TRBD2 | TRBV24-1 | CATALAGVGGELFF
TRBJ2-5 | TRBD1 | TRBV5-1 | CASSSGQGQETQYF
TRBJ2-1 | NA | TRBV6-1 | CASSENPDSYNEQFF
TRBJ2-7 | NA | TRBV5-6 | CASSPPFGEQYF
TRBJ1-4 | TRBD1 | TRBV6-2/TRBV6-3 | CASSLTRDSDEKLFF
TRBJ2-2 | NA | TRBV19 | CASSRLGGGTGELFF
TRBJ2-1 | TRBD2 | TRBV11-3 | CASSSLAGGGKNEQFF